This T cell receptor beta chain was identified in a study of cytomegalovirus exposure and HLA in healthy donors. Germline assignment: CDR1 MNHEY and CDR2 SMNVEV (reference sequence). With 3 bases removed from V and 4 bases from J, the gap between germline ends came to 13 bases. This CDR3 contains 15 residues. Both 60 Vbeta primers and 13 Jbeta primers went into the PCR. This table comes from immunoSEQ multiplex PCR, and its TCRdb copy is limited to in-frame clones, with some not included. The data contain under 250,000 clones, approximately 79% of them singletons. This clonotype originated in a man aged 50-59 years in good health and CMV-seronegative. The V call is TRBV27, the J call TRBJ2-1; D possibly corresponds to TRBD2 (5 bases). The sequenced sample consisted of PBMCs. The CDR3 DNA sequence: TGTGCCAGCAGTTTCGTGTATCGGGGATACAATGAGCAGTTCTTC. This sequence encodes CASSFVYRGYNEQFF.